The rows below give T cell receptor beta chains drawn from one sample of a study of tumor-infiltrating lymphocytes in primary liver carcinoma. MiXCR was run by TCRdb on the multiplex PCR reads, yielding one entry per CDR3 protein. The table has 250,000 to 350,000 distinct CDR3 sequences, 50% to 75% seen once. Sequenced: peripheral blood. The receptors here all came from a woman under 40 with primary liver carcinoma and hepatitis B virus infection. Both conserved end residues are part of each CDR3.

V: TRBV19
J: TRBJ2-1
length: 12
CDR3: CATYDRYNEQFF

V: TRBV6-1
J: TRBJ2-2
length: 11
CDR3: CASIAVGELFF

V: TRBV6-1
J: TRBJ2-5
length: 12
CDR3: CASSGPSETQYF

V: TRBV6-6
J: TRBJ1-2
length: 16
CDR3: CASSQTSGTGFVGYTF

V: TRBV28
J: TRBJ1-4
length: 16
CDR3: CASSPLQYRANEKLFF

V: TRBV12-3/TRBV12-4
J: TRBJ2-6
length: 16
CDR3: CASGDREVAGANVLTF

V: TRBV14
J: TRBJ1-1
length: 15
CDR3: CASSPGTGVDTEAFF

V: TRBV5-4
J: TRBJ2-2
length: 15
CDR3: CASSWTAGGDGELFF

V: TRBV6-5
J: TRBJ2-2
length: 13
CDR3: CASSIGLPGELFF

V: TRBV11-2
J: TRBJ1-2
length: 14
CDR3: CASSITRDEYGYTF

V: TRBV12-5
J: TRBJ1-1
length: 12
CDR3: CASVGMNTEAFF

V: TRBV6-2/TRBV6-3
J: TRBJ1-6
length: 15
CDR3: CASSYWGAANSPLHF

V: TRBV4-2
J: TRBJ2-2
length: 16
CDR3: CASSQGGLANTGELFF

V: TRBV6-1
J: TRBJ2-7
length: 15
CDR3: CASSEWISGPYEQYF

V: TRBV29-1
J: TRBJ1-4
length: 12
CDR3: CSVVTGGGKLFF

V: TRBV5-4
J: TRBJ2-5
length: 13
CDR3: CASSRFVMETQYF

V: TRBV10-2
J: TRBJ1-2
length: 13
CDR3: CASRLQGNYGYTF

V: TRBV6-1
J: TRBJ1-5
length: 13
CDR3: CASRRGPGQAQHF